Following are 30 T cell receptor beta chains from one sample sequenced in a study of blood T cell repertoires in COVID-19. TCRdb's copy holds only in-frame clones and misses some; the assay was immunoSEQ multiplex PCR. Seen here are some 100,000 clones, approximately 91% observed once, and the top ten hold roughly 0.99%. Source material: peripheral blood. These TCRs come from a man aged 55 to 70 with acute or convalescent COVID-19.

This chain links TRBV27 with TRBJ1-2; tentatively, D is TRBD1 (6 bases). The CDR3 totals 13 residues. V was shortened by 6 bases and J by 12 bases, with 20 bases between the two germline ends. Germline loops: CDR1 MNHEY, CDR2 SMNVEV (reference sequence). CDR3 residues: CASSPSHRALNTF. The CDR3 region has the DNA TGTGCCAGCAGCCCTTCCCACAGGGCCCTGAACACCTTC.

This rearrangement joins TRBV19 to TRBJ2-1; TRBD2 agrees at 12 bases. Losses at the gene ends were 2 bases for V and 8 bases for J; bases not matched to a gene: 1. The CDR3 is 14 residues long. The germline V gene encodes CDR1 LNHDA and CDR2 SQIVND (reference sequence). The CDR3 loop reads CASSIRLAGDEQFF. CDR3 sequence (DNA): TGTGCCAGTAGTATAAGACTAGCGGGGGATGAGCAGTTCTTC.

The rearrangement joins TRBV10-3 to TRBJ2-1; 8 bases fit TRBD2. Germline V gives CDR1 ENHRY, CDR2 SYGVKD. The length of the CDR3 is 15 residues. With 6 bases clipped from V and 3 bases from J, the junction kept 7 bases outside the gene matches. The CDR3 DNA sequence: TGTGCCATCAGCTTTAAGCGGGAGAGCTACAATGAGCAGTTCTTC. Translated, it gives CAISFKRESYNEQFF.

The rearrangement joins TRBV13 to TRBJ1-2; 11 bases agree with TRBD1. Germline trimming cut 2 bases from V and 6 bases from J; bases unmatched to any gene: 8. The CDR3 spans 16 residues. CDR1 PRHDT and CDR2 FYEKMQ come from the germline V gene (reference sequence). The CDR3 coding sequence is TGTGCCAGCAGCTTAAGGGCCCAGGGACAGGGGGATGGCTACACCTTC. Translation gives CASSLRAQGQGDGYTF.

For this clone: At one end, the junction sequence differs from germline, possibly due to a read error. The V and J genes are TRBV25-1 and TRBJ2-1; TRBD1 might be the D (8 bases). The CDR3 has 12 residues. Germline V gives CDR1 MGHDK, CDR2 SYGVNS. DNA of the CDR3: TGTGCCAGCAGTTCCACAGGGGGGGGTCGAATCTTC. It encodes CASSSTGGGRIF.

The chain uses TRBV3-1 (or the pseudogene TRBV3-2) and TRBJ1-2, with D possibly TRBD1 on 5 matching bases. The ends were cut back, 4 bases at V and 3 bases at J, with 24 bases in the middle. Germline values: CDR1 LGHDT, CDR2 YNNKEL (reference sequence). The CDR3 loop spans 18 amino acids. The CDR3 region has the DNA TGTGCCAGCAGCCCCCGGCCGATCCAGGGAAGGTATCACTATGGCTACACCTTC. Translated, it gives CASSPRPIQGRYHYGYTF.

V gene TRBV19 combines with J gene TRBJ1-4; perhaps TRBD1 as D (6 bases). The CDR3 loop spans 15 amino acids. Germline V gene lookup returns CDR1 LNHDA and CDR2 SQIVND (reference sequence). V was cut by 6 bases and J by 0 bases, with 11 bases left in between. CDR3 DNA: TGTGCCAGTAGGGACAGTTCCGCAACTAATGAAAAACTGTTTTTT. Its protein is CASRDSSATNEKLFF. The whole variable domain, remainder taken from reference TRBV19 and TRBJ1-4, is DGGITQSPKYLFRKEGQNVTLSCEQNLNHDAMYWYRQDPGQGLRLIYYSQIVNDFQKGDIAEGYSVSREKKESFPLTVTSAQKNPTAFYLCASRDSSATNEKLFFGSGTQLSVL.

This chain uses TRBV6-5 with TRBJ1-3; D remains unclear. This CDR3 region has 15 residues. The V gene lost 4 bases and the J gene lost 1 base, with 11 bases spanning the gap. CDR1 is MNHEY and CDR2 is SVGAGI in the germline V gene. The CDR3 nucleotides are TGTGCCAGCAGTTCAGGAACCCGATCTGGAAACACCATATATTTT. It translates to CASSSGTRSGNTIYF.

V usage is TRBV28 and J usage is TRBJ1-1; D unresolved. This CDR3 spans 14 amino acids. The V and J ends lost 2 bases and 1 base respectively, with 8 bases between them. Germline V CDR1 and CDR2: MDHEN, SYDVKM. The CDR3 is CASSLNPGNTEAFF. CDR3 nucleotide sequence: TGTGCCAGCAGTTTAAATCCAGGGAACACTGAAGCTTTCTTT.

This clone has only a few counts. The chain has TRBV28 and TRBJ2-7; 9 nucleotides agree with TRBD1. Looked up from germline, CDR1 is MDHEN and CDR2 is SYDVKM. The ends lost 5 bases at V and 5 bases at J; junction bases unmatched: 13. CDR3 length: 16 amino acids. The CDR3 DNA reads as TGTGCCAGCAGTACTACCCTGGACAGGGGACAGCACGAGCAGTACTTC. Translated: CASSTTLDRGQHEQYF.

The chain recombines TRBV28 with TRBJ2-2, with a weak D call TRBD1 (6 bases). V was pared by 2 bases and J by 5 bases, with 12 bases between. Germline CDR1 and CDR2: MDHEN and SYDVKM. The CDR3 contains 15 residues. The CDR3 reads CASSLARGVTGELFF. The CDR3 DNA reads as TGTGCCAGCAGTTTAGCCAGGGGAGTGACCGGGGAGCTGTTTTTT.

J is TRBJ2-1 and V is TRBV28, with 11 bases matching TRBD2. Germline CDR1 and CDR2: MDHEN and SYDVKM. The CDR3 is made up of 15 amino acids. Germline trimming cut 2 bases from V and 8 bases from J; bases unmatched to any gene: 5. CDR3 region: CASSLLAGGTDEQFF. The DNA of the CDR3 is TGTGCCAGCAGTTTACTAGCGGGAGGTACAGATGAGCAGTTCTTC.

In DNA, the CDR3 is TGTGCCAGCAGTGACCCCGGGAGGAGCCTCTACAATGAGCAGTTCTTC. Translation gives CASSDPGRSLYNEQFF. J is TRBJ2-1 and V is TRBV25-1, with 7 nucleotides matching TRBD2. J lost 3 bases, V lost 3 bases, and 8 bases had no gene match. The germline V gene has CDR1 MGHDK and CDR2 SYGVNS. The CDR3 runs 16 residues.

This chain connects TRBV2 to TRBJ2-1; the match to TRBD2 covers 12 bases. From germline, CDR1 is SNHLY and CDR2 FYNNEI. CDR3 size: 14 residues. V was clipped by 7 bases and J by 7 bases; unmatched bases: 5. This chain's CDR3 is CASMGLAGGNEQFF. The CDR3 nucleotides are TGTGCCAGCATGGGGCTAGCGGGAGGGAATGAGCAGTTCTTC.

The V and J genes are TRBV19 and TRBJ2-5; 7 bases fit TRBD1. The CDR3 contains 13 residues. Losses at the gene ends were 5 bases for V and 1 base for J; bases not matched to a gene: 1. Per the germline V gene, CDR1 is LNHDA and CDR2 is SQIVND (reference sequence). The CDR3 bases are TGTGCCAGTAGTGGGGACAGCCAAGAGACCCAGTACTTC. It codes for CASSGDSQETQYF.

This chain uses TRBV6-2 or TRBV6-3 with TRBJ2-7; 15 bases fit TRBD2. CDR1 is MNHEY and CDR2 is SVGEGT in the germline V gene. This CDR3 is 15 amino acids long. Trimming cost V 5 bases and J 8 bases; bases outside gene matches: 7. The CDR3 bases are TGTGCCAGCAGTAGGCCGGGACTAGCGGGAGGCCAGCAGTACTTC. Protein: CASSRPGLAGGQQYF.

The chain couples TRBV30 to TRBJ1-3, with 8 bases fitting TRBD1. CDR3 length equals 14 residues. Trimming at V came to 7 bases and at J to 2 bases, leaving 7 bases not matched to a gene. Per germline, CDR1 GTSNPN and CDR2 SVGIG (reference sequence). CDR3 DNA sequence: TGTGCCTCAGGGGGGACAGGAACTGGAAACACCATATATTTT. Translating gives CASGGTGTGNTIYF.

The CDR3 is CASSLRGISYEQYV. The CDR3 DNA reads as TGTGCCAGCAGCTTGCGGGGGATCTCCTACGAGCAGTACGTC. The chain combines TRBV5-4 with TRBJ2-7; TRBD2 is a possible D gene (6 bases). Germline V gene data show CDR1 as SGHNT and CDR2 as YYREEE (reference sequence). Trimming took off 1 base at V and 0 bases at J, with 8 bases between the two ends. The CDR3 consists of 14 residues.

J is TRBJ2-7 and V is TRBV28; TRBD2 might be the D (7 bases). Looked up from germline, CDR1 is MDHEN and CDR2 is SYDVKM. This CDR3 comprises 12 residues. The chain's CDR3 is CASSPPGGHKVV. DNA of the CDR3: TGTGCCAGCAGTCCTCCGGGGGGACATAAGGTCGTC.

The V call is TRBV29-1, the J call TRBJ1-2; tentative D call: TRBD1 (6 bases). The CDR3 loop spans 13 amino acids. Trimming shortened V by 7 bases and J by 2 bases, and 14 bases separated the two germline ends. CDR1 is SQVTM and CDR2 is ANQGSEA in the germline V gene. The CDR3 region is CSALQGDNYGYTF. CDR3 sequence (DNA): TGCAGCGCACTACAGGGTGACAACTATGGCTACACCTTC. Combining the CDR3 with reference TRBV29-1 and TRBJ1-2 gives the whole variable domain SAVISQKPSRDICQRGTSLTIQCQVDSQVTMMFWYRQQPGQSLTLIATANQGSEATYESGFVIDKFPISRPNLTFSTLTVSNMSPEDSSIYLCSALQGDNYGYTFGSGTRLTVV.

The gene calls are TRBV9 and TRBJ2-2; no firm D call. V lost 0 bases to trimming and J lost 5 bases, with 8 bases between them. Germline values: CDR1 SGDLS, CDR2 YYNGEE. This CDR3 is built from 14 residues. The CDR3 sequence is CASSVDRITGELFF. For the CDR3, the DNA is TGTGCCAGCAGCGTAGATAGAATAACCGGGGAGCTGTTTTTT.

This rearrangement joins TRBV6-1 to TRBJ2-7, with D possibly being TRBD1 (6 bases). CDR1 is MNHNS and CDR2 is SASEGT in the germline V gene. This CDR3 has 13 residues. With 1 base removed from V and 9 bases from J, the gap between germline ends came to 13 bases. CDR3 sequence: CASSEGQGLGQYV. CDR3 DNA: TGTGCCAGCAGTGAAGGGCAGGGGCTTGGGCAGTACGTC.

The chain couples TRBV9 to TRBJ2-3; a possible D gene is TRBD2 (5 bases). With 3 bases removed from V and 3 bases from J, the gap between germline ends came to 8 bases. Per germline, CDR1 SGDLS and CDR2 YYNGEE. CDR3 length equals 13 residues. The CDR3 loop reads CASSAGWTDTQYF. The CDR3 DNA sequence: TGTGCCAGCAGCGCGGGATGGACAGATACGCAGTATTTT.

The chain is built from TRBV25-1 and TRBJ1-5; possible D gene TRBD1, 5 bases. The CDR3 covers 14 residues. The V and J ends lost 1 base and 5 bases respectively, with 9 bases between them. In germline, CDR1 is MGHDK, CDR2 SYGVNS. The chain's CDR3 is CASSESRDHQPQHF. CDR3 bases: TGTGCCAGCAGTGAATCCAGGGATCATCAGCCCCAGCATTTT. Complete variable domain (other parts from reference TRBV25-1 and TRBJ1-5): EADIYQTPRYLVIGTGKKITLECSQTMGHDKMYWYQQDPGMELHLIHYSYGVNSTEKGDLSSESTVSRIRTEHFPLTLESARPSHTSQYLCASSESRDHQPQHFGDGTRLSIL.

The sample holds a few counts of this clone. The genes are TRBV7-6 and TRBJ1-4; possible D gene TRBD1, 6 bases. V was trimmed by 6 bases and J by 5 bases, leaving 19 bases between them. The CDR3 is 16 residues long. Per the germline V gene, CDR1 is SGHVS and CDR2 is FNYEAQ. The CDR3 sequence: CASSSDVDSHNEKLFF. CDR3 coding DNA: TGTGCCAGCAGTTCAGACGTGGACAGTCACAATGAAAAACTGTTTTTT.

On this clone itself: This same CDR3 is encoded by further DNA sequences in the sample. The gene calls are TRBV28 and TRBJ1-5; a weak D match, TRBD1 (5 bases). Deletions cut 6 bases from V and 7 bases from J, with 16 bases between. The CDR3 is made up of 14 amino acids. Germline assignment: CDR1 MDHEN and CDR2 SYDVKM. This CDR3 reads CASSLGGGNQPQHF. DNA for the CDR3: TGTGCCAGCAGCTTGGGGGGAGGGAACCAGCCCCAGCATTTT.

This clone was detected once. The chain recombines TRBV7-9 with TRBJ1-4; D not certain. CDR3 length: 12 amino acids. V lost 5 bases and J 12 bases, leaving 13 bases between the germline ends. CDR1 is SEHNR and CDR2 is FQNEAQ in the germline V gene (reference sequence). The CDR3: CASSGGNRQLFF. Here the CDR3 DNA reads TGTGCCAGCAGCGGAGGGAACAGACAACTGTTTTTT.

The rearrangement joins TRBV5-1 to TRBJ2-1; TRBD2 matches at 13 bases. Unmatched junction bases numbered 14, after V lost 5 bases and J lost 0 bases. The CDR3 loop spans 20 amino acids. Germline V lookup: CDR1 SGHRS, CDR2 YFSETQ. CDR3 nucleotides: TGCGCCAGCAGGTCCCGGGCGGGACTAGCGGGACCGAGCTCCTACAATGAGCAGTTCTTC. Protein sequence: CASRSRAGLAGPSSYNEQFF.

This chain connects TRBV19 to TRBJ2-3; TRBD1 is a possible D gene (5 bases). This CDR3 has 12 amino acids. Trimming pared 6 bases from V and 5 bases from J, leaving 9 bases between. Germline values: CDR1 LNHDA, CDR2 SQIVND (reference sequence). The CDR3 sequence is CASRLTGDTQYF. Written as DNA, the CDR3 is TGTGCCAGTAGGCTAACAGGAGATACGCAGTATTTT.

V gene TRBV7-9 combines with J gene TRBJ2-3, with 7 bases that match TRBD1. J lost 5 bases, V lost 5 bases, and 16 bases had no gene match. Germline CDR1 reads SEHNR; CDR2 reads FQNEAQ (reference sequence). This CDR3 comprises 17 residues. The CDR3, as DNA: TGTGCCAGCAGCGCACTTTTTTCGGGGACAGATTTAGATACGCAGTATTTT. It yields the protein CASSALFSGTDLDTQYF.